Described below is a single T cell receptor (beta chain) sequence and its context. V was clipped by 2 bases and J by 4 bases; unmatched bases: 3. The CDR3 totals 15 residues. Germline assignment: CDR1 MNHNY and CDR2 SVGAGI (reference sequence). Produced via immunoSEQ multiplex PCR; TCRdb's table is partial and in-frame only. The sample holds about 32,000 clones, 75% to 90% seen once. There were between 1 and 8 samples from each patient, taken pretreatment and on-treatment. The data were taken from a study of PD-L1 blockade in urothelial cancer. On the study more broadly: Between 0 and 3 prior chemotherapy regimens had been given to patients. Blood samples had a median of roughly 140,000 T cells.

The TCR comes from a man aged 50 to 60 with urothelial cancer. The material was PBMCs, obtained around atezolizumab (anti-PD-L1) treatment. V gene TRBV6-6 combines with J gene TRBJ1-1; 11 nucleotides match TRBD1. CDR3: CASSYGGTGGTEAFF. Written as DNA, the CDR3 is TGTGCCAGCAGTTACGGAGGGACAGGGGGCACTGAAGCTTTCTTT.